The 17 T cell receptor beta chains reported below all come from one sample, sequenced in a study of cytomegalovirus exposure and HLA in healthy donors. PCR was performed using 60 Vbeta and 13 Jbeta primers. Sequenced by immunoSEQ multiplex PCR; TCRdb stores in-frame clones only, minus some. The sample consists of about 160,000 clones, approximately 82% of them appearing once. Specimen: PBMCs. Every receptor here comes from a male donor in good health and CMV-seropositive.

V and J are TRBV7-9 and TRBJ2-7, with D possibly matching TRBD2 (5 bases). There are 15 residues in the CDR3. Germline V gives CDR1 SEHNR, CDR2 FQNEAQ (reference sequence). The V and J ends lost 5 bases and 2 bases respectively, with 16 bases between them. The CDR3 here is CASSPRRGHTYEQYF. The DNA for the CDR3 is TGTGCCAGCAGCCCCCGCCGCGGGCATACCTACGAGCAGTACTTC.

This clone was seen once. V and J are TRBV18 and TRBJ1-5; D remains unclear. CDR1 and CDR2 (germline): KGHSH, LQKENI. The length of the CDR3 is 15 residues. Deletions cut 2 bases from V and 0 bases from J, with 8 bases between. This CDR3 is CASSPGHISNQPQHF. The CDR3, as DNA: TGTGCCAGCTCACCAGGGCACATTAGCAATCAGCCCCAGCATTTT.

This chain joins TRBV6-1 and TRBJ2-1; TRBD1 matches 7 bases. The CDR3 has 14 residues. The ends lost 6 bases at V and 5 bases at J; junction bases unmatched: 7. Germline loops: CDR1 MNHNS, CDR2 SASEGT. CDR3 amino acids: CASSAGTENNEQFF. The CDR3 DNA reads TGTGCCAGCAGCGCCGGGACAGAGAACAATGAGCAGTTCTTC.

The CDR3 sequence: CASSLSWLAGPRGNYEQYF. In DNA form, the CDR3 reads TGTGCCAGCAGTTTATCTTGGCTAGCGGGACCGAGGGGAAACTACGAGCAGTACTTC. The genes are TRBV27 and TRBJ2-7; 9 bases agree with TRBD2. The germline V gene encodes CDR1 MNHEY and CDR2 SMNVEV (reference sequence). Trimming took 0 bases from V and 3 from J; bases not matched to a gene: 15. CDR3 length: 19 amino acids.

The chain recombines TRBV28 with TRBJ1-2; 11 bases match TRBD1. Germline V gene sequence: CDR1 MDHEN, CDR2 SYDVKM. The V gene end was trimmed by 6 bases and the J gene end by 4 bases; junction bases not matched to a gene: 7. The CDR3 length is 15 residues. The chain's CDR3 is CASSTGQGGIYGYTF. The DNA for the CDR3 is TGTGCCAGCAGCACGGGACAGGGGGGAATCTATGGCTACACCTTC.

In its sample, this clone was seen once. This rearrangement joins TRBV19 to TRBJ1-5, with 9 nucleotides matching TRBD1. There are 15 residues in the CDR3. Trimming at V came to 3 bases and at J to 2 bases, leaving 2 bases not matched to a gene. Germline V gene data show CDR1 as LNHDA and CDR2 as SQIVND (reference sequence). CDR3 sequence: CASSIRDRGNQPQHF. CDR3 nucleotide sequence: TGTGCCAGTAGTATCCGGGACAGGGGCAATCAGCCCCAGCATTTT.

This clone was observed many times. This chain links TRBV10-3 with TRBJ1-1; D may be TRBD1 (5 bases). CDR1 ENHRY and CDR2 SYGVKD come from the germline V gene. The V end lost 2 bases, the J end lost 4 bases, and 11 bases lay between the germline ends. The CDR3 has 14 residues. CDR3: CAISEPGKGTEAFF. The CDR3 DNA reads as TGTGCCATCAGTGAGCCAGGGAAAGGCACTGAAGCTTTCTTT.

CDR3 nucleotide sequence: TGCGCCAGCAGCCACCAAATTGGCTTGGACAGGGAGAATGAAAAACTGTTTTTT. It yields the protein CASSHQIGLDRENEKLFF. V is TRBV4-3 and J is TRBJ1-4; 8 nucleotides align to TRBD1. From germline, CDR1 is LGHNA and CDR2 YSLEER. This CDR3 is 18 amino acids long. V lost 3 bases and J lost 5; bases outside the gene matches: 14.

The chain is built from TRBV5-1 and TRBJ1-4, with no clear D. The CDR3 has 15 residues. V was shortened by 3 bases and J by 4 bases, with 13 bases between the two germline ends. The germline V gene encodes CDR1 SGHRS and CDR2 YFSETQ. The CDR3 DNA reads TGCGCCAGCAGCTATACAACTTCGGGTAATGAAAAACTGTTTTTT. It yields the protein CASSYTTSGNEKLFF.

The V and J genes are TRBV12-1 and TRBJ2-1; no check of the table's D call, TRBD2, against the DNA was made. TRBV12-1 is described as a pseudogene. The CDR3 contains 14 residues. The CDR3 bases are TGTGCCAGCCCAAGACTAGCGGGAGGCAATGAGCAGTTCTTC. This gives the protein CASPRLAGGNEQFF.

The chain combines TRBV5-1 with TRBJ2-2; no firm D call. Deletions cut 0 bases from V and 6 bases from J, with 9 bases between. CDR1 and CDR2 (germline): SGHRS, YFSETQ. CDR3 size: 14 residues. The CDR3 loop reads CASSLDRLAGELFF. The CDR3 DNA is TGCGCCAGCAGCTTGGATAGACTGGCCGGGGAGCTGTTTTTT. The full variable domain, in which reference TRBV5-1 and TRBJ2-2 provide the parts outside the CDR3, is KAGVTQTPRYLIKTRGQQVTLSCSPISGHRSVSWYQQTPGQGLQFLFEYFSETQRNKGNFPGRFSGRQFSNSRSEMNVSTLELGDSALYLCASSLDRLAGELFFGEGSRLTVL.

A word on this clone: Given the absence of the conserved phenylalanine or tryptophan at the CDR3 end, a read error is likely. The CDR3 is CASSMGQGANYGYTL. In DNA, the CDR3 is TGTGCCAGTAGTATGGGACAGGGGGCGAACTATGGCTACACCCTC. The chain couples TRBV19 to TRBJ1-2; TRBD1 matches 12 bases. In germline, CDR1 is LNHDA, CDR2 SQIVND (reference sequence). The J segment lost 2 bases and the V segment lost 3 bases, leaving 1 base of the junction unmatched. There are 15 residues in the CDR3.

V gene TRBV28 combines with J gene TRBJ1-1; 12 positions match TRBD1. V shed 3 bases and J 10 bases; nucleotides not matched to a gene: 9. The CDR3 is 15 residues long. Germline V gene sequence: CDR1 MDHEN, CDR2 SYDVKM. CDR3 nucleotides: TGTGCCAGCAGTTTTCCGGGACAGGGGGCGTGGGGAGCTTTCTTT. Its translation: CASSFPGQGAWGAFF.

The gene calls are TRBV9 and TRBJ1-2, with a tentative D call TRBD1 (6 bases). The germline CDR1 and CDR2 sequences are SGDLS and YYNGEE. Trimming removed 10 bases from V and 4 bases from J, with 14 bases in between. CDR3 length: 12 residues. CDR3 DNA: TGTGCCGGATACAGGGAACCCTATGGCTACACCTTC. Translated: CAGYREPYGYTF.

The chain uses TRBV7-6 and TRBJ1-5; perhaps TRBD1 as D (5 bases). Trimming removed 5 bases at V and 10 bases at J, with 18 bases between. Germline lookup yields CDR1 SGHVS and CDR2 FNYEAQ. The CDR3 spans 14 residues. In nucleotides, the CDR3 is TGTGCCAGCAGCCCGGCGGGGGGGACCTATCCCCAGCATTTT. This translates into CASSPAGGTYPQHF.

This chain joins TRBV7-2 and TRBJ1-2; 9 bases align to TRBD1. CDR1 is SGHTA and CDR2 is FQGNSA in the germline V gene. Trimming removed 5 bases from V and 1 base from J; junction bases left unmatched: 11. The length of the CDR3 is 17 residues. CDR3 residues: CASSLLGTGTLNYGYTF. The CDR3, as DNA: TGTGCCAGCAGCCTGCTTGGGACAGGGACCCTTAACTATGGCTACACCTTC. Using reference TRBV7-2 and TRBJ1-2 for the parts outside the CDR3, the full variable domain is GAGVSQSPSNKVTEKGKDVELRCDPISGHTALYWYRQSLGQGLEFLIYFQGNSAPDKSGLPSDRFSAERTGGSVSTLTIQRTQQEDSAVYLCASSLLGTGTLNYGYTFGSGTRLTVV.

The chain joins TRBV7-2 to TRBJ1-2, with TRBD1 identical over 8 bases. The germline CDR1 and CDR2 sequences are SGHTA and FQGNSA. This CDR3 has 14 residues. V was pared by 3 bases and J by 7 bases, with 7 bases of the junction left unmatched. CDR3 in DNA: TGTGCCAGCAGCTTTCGGACAGGGCCGGCTGGCTACACCTTC. It encodes CASSFRTGPAGYTF.